The entry below describes one T cell receptor beta chain. Its antigen remains unidentified. No much larger clone is present one base from it, and per-base qualities are unavailable. This sample is drawn from a study of Graves' ophthalmopathy and Graves' hyperthyroidism (dated by TCRdb to 2016 to 2019). Regarding the complete study: Peripheral blood was collected at initial diagnosis, prior to any treatment. TCR beta repertoire signatures were used to distinguish Graves' ophthalmopathy from Graves' hyperthyroidism and to predict progression to ophthalmopathy. In total, 135 blood samples were TCR-sequenced: 40 to 45 ophthalmopathy, 80 or so hyperthyroidism and roughly 17 hyperthyroidism-to-ophthalmopathy patients. To explore V-J signatures that separate ophthalmopathy from hyperthyroidism, a discovery set of 95 to 100 patients was enrolled, consisting of about 43 with ophthalmopathy and fewer than 60 with stable hyperthyroidism. An independent validation cohort comprised about 20 hyperthyroidism patients and 17 patients who later progressed from hyperthyroidism to ophthalmopathy. T-cell repertoires of thyroid tissue and blood were compared in over 5 hyperthyroidism patients. Once sampling was done, hyperthyroidism patients were given methimazole at a starting dose of 30 mg daily, while ophthalmopathy patients were given high-dose intravenous methylprednisolone.

Broad study findings and their caveats: No statistical method was used to set the sample size in advance, and the investigators knew which group each participant was assigned to. In validation, the model predicted ophthalmopathy progression with about 71% sensitivity and less than 80% specificity; 12 predicted patients were CT-confirmed with GO in a median of about 6.1 months. Most expanded thyroid clonotypes with frequency above 0.001 were also detected in blood, suggesting blood repertoires may reflect the thyroid immune response. Ophthalmopathy was separated from stable hyperthyroidism by the 13-signature model with around 89% sensitivity and 81% to 84% specificity in cross-validation and with 80%/75% in the test set.

For repertoire sequencing, the TCR beta CDR3 regions were amplified from RNA transcripts. The first round of RT-PCR was done with HTBI primers and the Qiagen OneStep RT-PCR kit, and was followed by a second round of multiplex PCR, then size selection and purification. Sequencing of the libraries was carried out on an Illumina HiSeq2000 in paired-end mode with 100 bp reads. The paper's data handling went like this. SOAPnuke was used to process the reads, throwing out any read that had adapters, had uncalled bases, had a mean Phred below 15, or lacked an exact constant-primer or identifier match. COPE v1.2.5 was used to merge the high-quality paired reads. Clonotypes were defined as unique nucleotide sequences and were aligned to IMGT TRB V, D and J references using MiTCR v1.1. The analysis was limited to V-J combinations with a frequency above 0.0001, which together covered 99.2% of repertoires. For each V-J combination, a TCR clonal expansion and chaos score was defined as F50 clonal expansion divided by the chaos observed in the TCRdist matrix. Welch's t-statistics and random forest were used to reduce features to about 13 V-J combinations, which were fed into a naive Bayes classifier. The Morisita-Horn index was used to measure how similar the thyroid and blood repertoires were. The public reads were reprocessed in TCRdb via fastp at Q25 and MiXCR, keeping in-frame beta chains. Each entry merges the rows of one CDR3 protein and shows their most common DNA and genes. The V and J calls were not made by the authors but by TCRdb's processing. In this sample the table shows hundreds of thousands of distinct CDR3 sequences, 40% of which occur a single time. In total, the top ten clones hold 35% to 55% of the sample.

The ophthalmopathy patients had moderately to severely active disease, with a Clinical Activity Score of 3 or higher, a NOSPECS grade of 4 or higher, and a disease duration of less than 3 months. Anyone with other autoimmune diseases, uncontrolled infections, pregnancy or lactation was excluded from the study. Clinical symptoms, serum thyroxine, TRAb, thyroid ultrasound and orbital computed tomography were used for diagnosis. Using Ficoll-Paque density gradient centrifugation, PBMCs were isolated from 8.5 to 10 ml of fresh peripheral blood. Trizol reagent was used to extract the total RNA, and its quality was then checked on an Agilent 2100 Bioanalyzer. CDR3 length: 16 amino acids, cysteine to phenylalanine. Just the 48-base CDR3 DNA is kept, in frame starting at base 1. Trimming costs V 6 bases and J 8 bases, and their ends lie 25 bases apart. CDR1 and CDR2 were assigned from the germline V gene as SNHLY and FYNNEI.

This receptor was obtained from an adult man with Graves' ophthalmopathy. Material for sequencing was peripheral blood. The rearrangement combines TRBV2 with TRBJ1-2; the D gene is possibly TRBD1, with 5 bases matching. The sequence in DNA is TGTGCCAGCAGGCTCCTCAAGGGGCCAGGGACGAACGGCTACACCTTC. This translates into CASRLLKGPGTNGYTF.